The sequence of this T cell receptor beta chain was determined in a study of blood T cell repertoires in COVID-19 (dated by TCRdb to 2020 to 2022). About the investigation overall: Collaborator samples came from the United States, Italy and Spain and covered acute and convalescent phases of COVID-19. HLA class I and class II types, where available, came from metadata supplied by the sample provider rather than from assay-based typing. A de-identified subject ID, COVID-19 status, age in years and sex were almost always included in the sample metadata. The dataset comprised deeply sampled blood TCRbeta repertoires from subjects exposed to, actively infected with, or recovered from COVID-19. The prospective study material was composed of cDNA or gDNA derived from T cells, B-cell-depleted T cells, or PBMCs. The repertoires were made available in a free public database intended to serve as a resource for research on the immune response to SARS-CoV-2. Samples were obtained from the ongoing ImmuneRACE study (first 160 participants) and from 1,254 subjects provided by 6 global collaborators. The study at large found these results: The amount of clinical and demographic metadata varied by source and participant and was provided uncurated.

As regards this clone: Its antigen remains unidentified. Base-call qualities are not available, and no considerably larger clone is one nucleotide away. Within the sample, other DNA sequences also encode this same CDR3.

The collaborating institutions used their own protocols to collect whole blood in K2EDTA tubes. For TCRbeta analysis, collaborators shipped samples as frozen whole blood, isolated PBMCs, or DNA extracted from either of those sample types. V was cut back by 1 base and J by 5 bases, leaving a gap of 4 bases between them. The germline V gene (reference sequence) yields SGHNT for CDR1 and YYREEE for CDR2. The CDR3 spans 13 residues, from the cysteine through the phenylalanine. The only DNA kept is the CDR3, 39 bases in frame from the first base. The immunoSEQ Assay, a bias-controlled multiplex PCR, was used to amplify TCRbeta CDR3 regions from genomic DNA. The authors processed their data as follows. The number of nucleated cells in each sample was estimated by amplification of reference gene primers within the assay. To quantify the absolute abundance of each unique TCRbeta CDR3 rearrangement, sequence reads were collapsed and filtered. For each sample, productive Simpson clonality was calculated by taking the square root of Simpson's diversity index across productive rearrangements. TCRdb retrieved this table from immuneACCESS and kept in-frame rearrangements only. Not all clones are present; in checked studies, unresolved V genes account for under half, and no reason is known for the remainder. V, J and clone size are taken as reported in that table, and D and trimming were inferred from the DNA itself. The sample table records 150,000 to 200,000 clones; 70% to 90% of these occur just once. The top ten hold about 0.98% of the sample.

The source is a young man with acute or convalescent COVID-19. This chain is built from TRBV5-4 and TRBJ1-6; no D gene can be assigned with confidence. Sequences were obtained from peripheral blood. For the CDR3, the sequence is CASSLTDNSPLHF. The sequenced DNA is TGTGCCAGCAGCTTGACAGATAATTCACCCCTCCACTTT.